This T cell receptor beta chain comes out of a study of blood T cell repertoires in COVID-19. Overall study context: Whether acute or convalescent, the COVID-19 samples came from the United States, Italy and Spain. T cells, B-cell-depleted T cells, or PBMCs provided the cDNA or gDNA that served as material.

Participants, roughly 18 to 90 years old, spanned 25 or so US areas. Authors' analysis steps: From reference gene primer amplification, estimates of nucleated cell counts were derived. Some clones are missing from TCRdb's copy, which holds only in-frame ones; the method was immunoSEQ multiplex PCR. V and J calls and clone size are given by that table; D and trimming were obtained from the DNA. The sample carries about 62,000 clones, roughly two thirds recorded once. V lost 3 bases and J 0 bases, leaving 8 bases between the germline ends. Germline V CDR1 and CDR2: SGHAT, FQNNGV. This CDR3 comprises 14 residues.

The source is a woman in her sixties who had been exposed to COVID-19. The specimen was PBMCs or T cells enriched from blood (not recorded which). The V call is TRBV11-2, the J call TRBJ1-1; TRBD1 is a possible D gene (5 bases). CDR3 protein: CASSLTAMNTEAFF. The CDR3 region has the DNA TGTGCCAGCAGCTTGACAGCCATGAACACTGAAGCTTTCTTT. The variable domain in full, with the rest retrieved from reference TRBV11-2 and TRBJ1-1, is EAGVAQSPRYKIIEKRQSVAFWCNPISGHATLYWYQQILGQGPKLLIQFQNNGVVDDSQLPKDRFSAERLKGVDSTLKIQPAKLEDSAVYLCASSLTAMNTEAFFGQGTRLTVV.